The 5 T cell receptor beta chains below all came from one sample that was sequenced in a study of OX40 agonist ivuxolimab in advanced cancers. The repertoire was sequenced with immunoSEQ multiplex PCR; TCRdb's copy has only in-frame clones and lacks some. The data show some 26,000 clones, with 65% to 80% seen just once and less than 20% held by the top ten. This material consisted of CD4+ or CD8+ T cells sorted from blood, taken in a trial of the OX40 agonist ivuxolimab. All receptors come from an adult with an advanced solid tumor such as melanoma, head and neck, liver or kidney cancer.

Only a few counts were recorded for this clone. This same CDR3 is encoded by further DNA sequences in the sample. The chain employs TRBV9 and TRBJ2-5; D is undetermined. Deletions cut 0 bases from V and 4 bases from J, with 4 bases between. Per the germline V gene, CDR1 is SGDLS and CDR2 is YYNGEE. CDR3 size: 12 residues. The CDR3 sequence is CASSVGGETQYF. CDR3 nucleotide sequence: TGTGCCAGCAGCGTAGGTGGAGAGACCCAGTACTTC.

The chain combines TRBV5-4 with TRBJ2-5, with 10 bases matching TRBD1. Germline lookup yields CDR1 SGHNT and CDR2 YYREEE (reference sequence). The trim removed 4 bases at V and 5 bases at J, leaving 8 bases unmatched. The CDR3 is 15 amino acids. The CDR3 protein is CASSPPDRGLETQYF. Written as DNA, the CDR3 is TGTGCCAGCAGCCCCCCGGACAGGGGGTTGGAGACCCAGTACTTC.

The gene calls are TRBV5-1 and TRBJ1-6; TRBD1 aligns across 7 bases. The V and J ends lost 0 bases and 5 bases, in that order; junction bases with no gene match: 2. The CDR3 contains 15 residues. Germline CDR1 SGHRS, CDR2 YFSETQ. As DNA, the CDR3 is TGCGCCAGCAGCTTGGAGGGGGCCGATAATTCACCCCTCCACTTT. This translates into CASSLEGADNSPLHF.

The chain links TRBV2 to TRBJ1-1; 7 positions match TRBD1. The CDR3 runs to 14 residues. Unmatched junction bases numbered 9, after V lost 7 bases and J lost 4 bases. Germline CDR1 and CDR2: SNHLY and FYNNEI. CDR3 nucleotides: TGTGCCAGCAAGCCACAGGGGCCGAGCACTGAAGCTTTCTTT. Translated: CASKPQGPSTEAFF.

This clone was observed a handful of times. The chain has TRBV9 and TRBJ1-3; a possible D gene is TRBD1 (6 bases). Germline assignment: CDR1 SGDLS and CDR2 YYNGEE. Trimming cost V 2 bases and J 0 bases, with 15 bases left between them. The CDR3 is 17 amino acids. As DNA, the CDR3 is TGTGCCAGCAGCGTTCAGGCCAGGGGAAGCTCTGGAAACACCATATATTTT. Residues: CASSVQARGSSGNTIYF.